The sequence of this T cell receptor beta chain was determined in a study of blood T cell repertoires in COVID-19. Profiling relied on immunoSEQ multiplex PCR, and the TCRdb table lists in-frame clones only, not all of them. The sample carries 220,000 or so clones, less than 90% recorded once. Specimen: peripheral blood. The TCR was taken from a woman aged 60-75 years who had recovered from COVID-19.

The CDR3 region is CSASKGQGTDTQYF. CDR3 in DNA: TGCAGTGCTAGTAAGGGACAGGGGACAGATACGCAGTATTTT. The rearrangement links TRBV20-1 to TRBJ2-3, with 10 bases identical to TRBD1. The CDR3 length is 14 residues. Germline CDR1 and CDR2: DFQATT and SNEGSKA (reference sequence). The ends lost 3 bases at V and 3 bases at J; junction bases unmatched: 3.